One and the same sample provided the 3 T cell receptor beta chains below, sequenced in a study of shared clonotypes between healthy human individuals. The naive CD8 fraction comprised CD45RO-negative cells positively selected for CCR7 and excluded terminally differentiated effector memory CD45RA+ cells. Clones were read by immunoSEQ multiplex PCR, and TCRdb kept only the in-frame ones, dropping some. Among some 2 million clones listed, just under 95% were seen once. Specimen: naive CD8+ T cells sorted from blood. These receptors originate from a man between 18 and 35 years old in good health.

The V gene is TRBV6-5, the J gene TRBJ2-7; a possible D gene is TRBD1 (6 bases). Germline CDR1 reads MNHEY; CDR2 reads SVGAGI. This CDR3 spans 13 amino acids. Trimming removed 4 bases from V and 7 bases from J, with 14 bases in between. Written as DNA, the CDR3 is TGTGCCAGCAGTTGGGGGCCCACGGGGGAGCAGTACTTC. As protein: CASSWGPTGEQYF.

The V call is TRBV30, the J call TRBJ2-4; D is unresolved. The CDR3 loop spans 13 amino acids. The germline gives CDR1 GTSNPN, CDR2 SVGIG (reference sequence). V shed 0 bases and J shed 8 bases, with 11 bases lying between them. This CDR3 reads CAWSVGSWDIQYF. The CDR3 nucleotides are TGTGCCTGGAGTGTAGGTTCGTGGGACATTCAGTACTTC.

This clone was recorded once. J is TRBJ1-2 and V is TRBV5-1; no clear D. In germline, CDR1 is SGHRS, CDR2 YFSETQ. Trimming took off 5 bases at V and 4 bases at J, with 12 bases between the two ends. This CDR3 is 13 amino acids long. The CDR3 nucleotides read TGCGCCAGCAGTCCGACGGGAGGCTATGGCTACACCTTC. It codes for CASSPTGGYGYTF.